This is a list of T cell receptor beta chains from one sample in a study of shared clonotypes between healthy human individuals. Clones were sequenced by immunoSEQ multiplex PCR, and TCRdb holds only the in-frame ones, with some missing. The table has under 2,000,000 clones, approximately 94% seen once. Sequenced material: naive CD8+ T cells sorted from blood. The receptors were sampled from a young man in good health. CDR3s include the opening cysteine and the closing phenylalanine or tryptophan. The order of the fields is J gene, V gene, clone size, D gene, CDR3 DNA, CDR3 protein. The D gene is left open where the match is weak. Some rows mark clone size as missing; the rest say once, few, many or name a class of expanded clone.

J: TRBJ2-3
V: TRBV5-1
size: -
D: -
DNA: TGCGCCAGCCAATACGGCACAGATACGCAGTATTTT
CDR3: CASQYGTDTQYF

J: TRBJ2-7
V: TRBV4-3
size: -
D: -
DNA: TGCGCCAGCAGCCAGGAAACCGCCCCCTATTACGAGCAGTACTTC
CDR3: CASSQETAPYYEQYF

J: TRBJ1-2
V: TRBV6-6
size: -
D: TRBD1
DNA: TGTGCCAGCAGTTACGGGGACAGGGATTTTTCTTTGGGCTACACCTTC
CDR3: CASSYGDRDFSLGYTF

J: TRBJ2-7
V: TRBV11-2
size: -
D: -
DNA: TGTGCCAGCAGCTTAGATCGTTATGTCGGCAGGGGTTACGAGCAGTACTTC
CDR3: CASSLDRYVGRGYEQYF

J: TRBJ2-5
V: TRBV25-1
size: -
D: TRBD2
DNA: TGTGCCAGCAGTGGCCAGGGACTAGCGGGAGCAGAGACCCAGTACTTC
CDR3: CASSGQGLAGAETQYF

J: TRBJ2-1
V: TRBV2
size: -
D: -
DNA: TGTGCCAGCAGTTTGTACAATGAGCAGTTCTTC
CDR3: CASSLYNEQFF

J: TRBJ2-5
V: TRBV27
size: -
D: -
DNA: TGTGCCAGCAGTATACGGTCCGGCCAAGAGACCCAGTACTTC
CDR3: CASSIRSGQETQYF

J: TRBJ1-2
V: TRBV9
size: -
D: -
DNA: TGTGCCAGCAGCGTAGAAACCCTCGCGGGCCCGAACTATGGCTACACCTTC
CDR3: CASSVETLAGPNYGYTF

J: TRBJ2-3
V: TRBV5-1
size: -
D: -
DNA: TGCGCCAGCAGCTTGGAGTACTTCCCAGATACGCAGTATTTT
CDR3: CASSLEYFPDTQYF

J: TRBJ1-1
V: TRBV19
size: few
D: TRBD1
DNA: TGTGCCAGTAGTTTTATGACAGGGAATGAAGCTTTCTTT
CDR3: CASSFMTGNEAFF

J: TRBJ2-3
V: TRBV2
size: -
D: -
DNA: TGTGCCAGCAGTGAACTCCCAGGGCTAGACCTCTCGGGGCGACACACAGATACGCAGTATTTT
CDR3: CASSELPGLDLSGRHTDTQYF

J: TRBJ2-3
V: TRBV7-9
size: -
D: TRBD2
DNA: TGTGCCAGCCTCCCCGAAGCGGGAGGGCCCGTAGATACGCAGTATTTT
CDR3: CASLPEAGGPVDTQYF

J: TRBJ2-7
V: TRBV4-1
size: -
D: TRBD1
DNA: TGCGCCAGCAGCGTACCCGGGACAGGGTTCCTCGAGCAGTACTTC
CDR3: CASSVPGTGFLEQYF

J: TRBJ2-1
V: TRBV4-1
size: -
D: -
DNA: TGCGCCAGCAGCCAAGAGCCAGCGTCGTCCTACAATGAGCAGTTCTTC
CDR3: CASSQEPASSYNEQFF

J: TRBJ2-3
V: TRBV5-1
size: -
D: TRBD1
DNA: TGCGCCAGCCAGAACAGGGGGCGAATGGATACGCAGTATTTT
CDR3: CASQNRGRMDTQYF

J: TRBJ2-2
V: TRBV19
size: -
D: TRBD2
DNA: TGTGCCACCGAGAGCGGGAGGGTCGCCGGGGAGCTGTTTTTT
CDR3: CATESGRVAGELFF

J: TRBJ2-1
V: TRBV6-1
size: -
D: -
DNA: TGTGCCAGCAGTGTGGCTTTACAGCAGTTCTTC
CDR3: CASSVALQQFF

J: TRBJ2-3
V: TRBV13
size: -
D: TRBD1
DNA: TGTGCCAGCAGCCACCAGAGGACAGGGTCGGCAGATACGCAGTATTTT
CDR3: CASSHQRTGSADTQYF

J: TRBJ2-7
V: TRBV11-2
size: once
D: TRBD2
DNA: TGTGCCAGCAGCTCTCTAGCGGGGGGCTACGAGCAGTACTTC
CDR3: CASSSLAGGYEQYF

J: TRBJ2-2
V: TRBV29-1
size: -
D: -
DNA: TGCAGCGTTGTCGAGGGGACCGGGGAGCTGTTTTTT
CDR3: CSVVEGTGELFF

J: TRBJ2-1
V: TRBV7-9
size: -
D: -
DNA: TGTGCCAGCAGCGACGGGGGCTACAATGAGCAGTTCTTC
CDR3: CASSDGGYNEQFF

J: TRBJ1-1
V: TRBV27
size: -
D: -
DNA: TGTGCCAGCAGTTTAGGGGTAGCTGATATGAACACTGAAGCTTTCTTT
CDR3: CASSLGVADMNTEAFF

J: TRBJ1-5
V: TRBV29-1
size: -
D: -
DNA: TGCAGCGTTGAAGGTAATAGCAATCAGCCCCAGCATTTT
CDR3: CSVEGNSNQPQHF

J: TRBJ2-1
V: TRBV15
size: -
D: -
DNA: TGTGCCACCAGCAGCAGACTAGATCGGGAGCAGTTCTTC
CDR3: CATSSRLDREQFF

J: TRBJ2-2
V: TRBV7-9
size: -
D: -
DNA: TGTGCCAGCAGCTTAGGGACAACAGAGGCCGGGGAGCTGTTTTTT
CDR3: CASSLGTTEAGELFF

J: TRBJ1-2
V: TRBV18
size: -
D: TRBD1
DNA: TGTGCCAGCTCACCCCAAACAGGGGGCGCGAGCTATGGCTACACCTTC
CDR3: CASSPQTGGASYGYTF

J: TRBJ1-1
V: TRBV28
size: -
D: -
DNA: TGTGCCAGCAGCCTCCCCCCGCCTGGGGACACTGAAGCTTTCTTT
CDR3: CASSLPPPGDTEAFF

J: TRBJ2-7
V: TRBV7-9
size: -
D: -
DNA: TGTGCCAGCAGCTTAAACCAGGGCTACGAGCAGTACTTC
CDR3: CASSLNQGYEQYF

J: TRBJ1-3
V: TRBV2
size: once
D: -
DNA: TGTGCCAGCAGTGAAGCGGAGAGGCCTAGCTCTGGAAACACCATATATTTT
CDR3: CASSEAERPSSGNTIYF

J: TRBJ1-1
V: TRBV6-5
size: -
D: -
DNA: TGTGCCAGCAGTTACACTCCTTACACTGAAGCTTTCTTT
CDR3: CASSYTPYTEAFF

J: TRBJ1-1
V: TRBV6-6
size: once
D: -
DNA: TGTGCCAGCAGGTATACAGGGTCGGAGACTGAAGCTTTCTTT
CDR3: CASRYTGSETEAFF

J: TRBJ2-1
V: TRBV20-1
size: -
D: -
DNA: TGCAGTGCAACGGCGGACTGGCAGTTCTTC
CDR3: CSATADWQFF

J: TRBJ1-1
V: TRBV4-1
size: -
D: -
DNA: TGCGCCAGCAGCCTCGTGCCAATGAACACTGAAGCTTTCTTT
CDR3: CASSLVPMNTEAFF

J: TRBJ2-1
V: TRBV19
size: -
D: -
DNA: TGTGCCAGTAGTCACGGGGGAGACAATGAGCAGTTCTTC
CDR3: CASSHGGDNEQFF

J: TRBJ1-2
V: TRBV11-2
size: -
D: TRBD1
DNA: TGTGCCAGCAGCTTAGATCCGACAGGGGGCTTTGGCTACACCTTC
CDR3: CASSLDPTGGFGYTF

J: TRBJ2-2
V: TRBV5-6
size: -
D: TRBD1
DNA: TGTGCCAGCAGCTTGGAGGGACAGGGATTGTCCGGGGAGCTGTTTTTT
CDR3: CASSLEGQGLSGELFF

J: TRBJ1-1
V: TRBV7-9
size: -
D: -
DNA: TGTGCCAGCAGCTTAGTTGGGACCGTTGAAGCTTTCTTT
CDR3: CASSLVGTVEAFF

J: TRBJ2-7
V: TRBV5-6
size: -
D: -
DNA: TGTGCCAGCAGCCACCCAAGTGGCGCGGCCTACGAGCAGTACTTC
CDR3: CASSHPSGAAYEQYF

J: TRBJ2-6
V: TRBV27
size: -
D: -
DNA: TGTGCCAGCAGAACCATTTCTGGGGCCAACGTCCTGACTTTC
CDR3: CASRTISGANVLTF

J: TRBJ1-2
V: TRBV10-2
size: -
D: -
DNA: TGCGCCAGCAGTGAGTCGGAGGGATATCGGGGCTACACCTTC
CDR3: CASSESEGYRGYTF

J: TRBJ2-1
V: TRBV9
size: -
D: TRBD2
DNA: TGTGCCAGCAGTTCTAGCGGCCTCTACAATGAGCAGTTCTTC
CDR3: CASSSSGLYNEQFF

J: TRBJ2-1
V: TRBV4-1
size: -
D: -
DNA: TGCGCCAGCAGCCCGCCAACGGGACTCCGAGGCTACAATGAGCAGTTCTTC
CDR3: CASSPPTGLRGYNEQFF

J: TRBJ2-7
V: TRBV27
size: -
D: -
DNA: TGTGCCAGCAGTTTGGACGTTTCCTACGAGCAGTACTTC
CDR3: CASSLDVSYEQYF

J: TRBJ1-4
V: TRBV28
size: -
D: -
DNA: TGTGCCAGCAGTCCTCAGGACAGTTCAAATGAAAAACTGTTTTTT
CDR3: CASSPQDSSNEKLFF

J: TRBJ1-2
V: TRBV7-9
size: -
D: -
DNA: TGTGCCAGCAGCCGCCCACTAGACATCTTGATCTATGGCTACACCTTC
CDR3: CASSRPLDILIYGYTF

J: TRBJ1-1
V: TRBV10-1
size: -
D: -
DNA: TGCGCCAGCAGTGAAGGGCGCACTGAAGCTTTCTTT
CDR3: CASSEGRTEAFF

J: TRBJ2-4
V: TRBV14
size: once
D: TRBD1
DNA: TGTGCCAGCAGCCAAGTCGGACAGGGCGACATTCAGTACTTC
CDR3: CASSQVGQGDIQYF

J: TRBJ2-7
V: TRBV5-5
size: -
D: -
DNA: TGTGCCAGCAGCCTGTGGGCAGGAGGGACCTACGAGCAGTACTTC
CDR3: CASSLWAGGTYEQYF

J: TRBJ2-4
V: TRBV5-6
size: -
D: -
DNA: TGTGCCAGCAGCTTGGCCCTAGGGGGGCTTAACATTCAGTACTTC
CDR3: CASSLALGGLNIQYF

J: TRBJ1-1
V: TRBV27
size: -
D: TRBD1
DNA: TGTGCCAGCAGTTTATCCGGGACAGGGGGCATTGAAGCTTTCTTT
CDR3: CASSLSGTGGIEAFF

J: TRBJ2-3
V: TRBV7-9
size: -
D: TRBD1
DNA: TGTGCCAGCAGCTTTACCGGGACAGGGGTTCCAGATACGCAGTATTTT
CDR3: CASSFTGTGVPDTQYF

J: TRBJ2-1
V: TRBV10-2
size: -
D: -
DNA: TGCGCCAGCAGTTGGGAGCGTGAGCAGTTCTTC
CDR3: CASSWEREQFF

J: TRBJ2-7
V: TRBV5-6
size: -
D: -
DNA: TGTGCCAGCAGCTTGGGACACCTGGAATCCTACGAGCAGTACTTC
CDR3: CASSLGHLESYEQYF

J: TRBJ2-7
V: TRBV4-1
size: -
D: -
DNA: TGCGCCAGCAGCCAGGACAGCCTCGAGCAGTACTTC
CDR3: CASSQDSLEQYF

J: TRBJ1-5
V: TRBV27
size: -
D: -
DNA: TGTGCCAGCAGTCAGGGTTTCAATCAGCCCCAGCATTTT
CDR3: CASSQGFNQPQHF